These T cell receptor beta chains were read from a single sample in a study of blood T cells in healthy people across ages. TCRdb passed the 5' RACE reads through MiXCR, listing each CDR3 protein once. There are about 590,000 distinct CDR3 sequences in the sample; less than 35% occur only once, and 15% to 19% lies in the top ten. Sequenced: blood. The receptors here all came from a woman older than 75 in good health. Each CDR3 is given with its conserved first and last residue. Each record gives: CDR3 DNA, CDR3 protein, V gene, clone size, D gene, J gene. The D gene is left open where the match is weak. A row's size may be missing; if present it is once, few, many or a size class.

DNA: TGTGCCAGCAGCTTATCCGGGACTAGCGGGGCGCAGTTCTTC
CDR3: CASSLSGTSGAQFF
V: TRBV7-3
size: many
D: TRBD2
J: TRBJ2-1

DNA: TGTGCCAGCAGTGAATATCGTTGGACAGTCCCGAACACCGGGGAGCTGTTTTTT
CDR3: CASSEYRWTVPNTGELFF
V: TRBV25-1
size: NA
D: NA
J: TRBJ2-2

DNA: TGTGCCAGCAGCCAAGGCGGGATTTGGGGGGACCTTTACTCTGGAAACACCATATATTTT
CDR3: CASSQGGIWGDLYSGNTIYF
V: TRBV4-2
size: NA
D: NA
J: TRBJ1-3

DNA: TGTGCCAGCATTCCCTCCCGGGGACCTAACTATGGCTACACCTTC
CDR3: CASIPSRGPNYGYTF
V: TRBV6-5
size: few
D: NA
J: TRBJ1-2

DNA: TGTGCCAGCAGCGACTATCACATTCAGTACTTT
CDR3: CASSDYHIQYF
V: TRBV12-3/TRBV12-4
size: NA
D: NA
J: TRBJ2-7

DNA: TGTGCCACCCAACCTGGGGCGGATTTTTTGGAGCAGTTCTTC
CDR3: CATQPGADFLEQFF
V: TRBV19
size: many
D: NA
J: TRBJ2-1

DNA: TGTGCCAGCAGTGTGTCACAGGGGCTTTACGAGCAGTACTTC
CDR3: CASSVSQGLYEQYF
V: TRBV28
size: NA
D: TRBD1
J: TRBJ2-7

DNA: TGCAGTGCTACGACCGGGACAGAGGGAGATACGCAGTATTTT
CDR3: CSATTGTEGDTQYF
V: TRBV20-1
size: many
D: TRBD1
J: TRBJ2-3

DNA: TGTGCCAGCATAGGAGCGGGGGTCCCCTACGAGCAGTACTTC
CDR3: CASIGAGVPYEQYF
V: TRBV2
size: many
D: TRBD2
J: TRBJ2-7

DNA: TGCAGTGCTCTCCAAGTGAGTCCTACGCAGTATTTT
CDR3: CSALQVSPTQYF
V: TRBV20-1
size: NA
D: NA
J: TRBJ2-3

DNA: TGTGCCAGCAGCAAGAGGCTGCGGGAGACCCAGTACTTC
CDR3: CASSKRLRETQYF
V: TRBV21-1
size: few
D: NA
J: TRBJ2-5

DNA: TGTGCCAGCAGCAGAGGTCCGATTTCGGATATGCAGTATTTT
CDR3: CASSRGPISDMQYF
V: TRBV6-5
size: few
D: NA
J: TRBJ2-3

DNA: TGTGCCAGCAGCCAAACGTCAACCCTCACCCTCACCGGGGAGCTGTTTTTT
CDR3: CASSQTSTLTLTGELFF
V: TRBV3-1
size: few
D: NA
J: TRBJ2-2

DNA: TGTGCCAGCAGTTTCGGCGCCGACACTGAAGCTTTCTTT
CDR3: CASSFGADTEAFF
V: TRBV12-3/TRBV12-4
size: many
D: NA
J: TRBJ1-1

DNA: TGTGCCAGCGCCAGGGCTAGCGGGGTTCTTGAGCAGTTCTTC
CDR3: CASARASGVLEQFF
V: TRBV9
size: many
D: TRBD2
J: TRBJ2-1

DNA: TGTGCCAGCAGTGAACAGGGGCAGGGTCAGCCCCAGCATTTT
CDR3: CASSEQGQGQPQHF
V: TRBV6-1
size: NA
D: NA
J: TRBJ1-5

DNA: TGTGCCAGCAGTTACCTTAGGGGGCGGAGCTCCTACAATGAGCAGTACTTC
CDR3: CASSYLRGRSSYNEQYF
V: TRBV6-2/TRBV6-3
size: NA
D: TRBD1
J: TRBJ2-7

DNA: TGCAGTGCTAGGGGGACAGAACACGTAGAGACCCAGTTCTTC
CDR3: CSARGTEHVETQFF
V: TRBV20-1
size: few
D: TRBD1
J: TRBJ2-1